These 21 T cell receptor beta chains share one sample of origin, sequenced in a study of blood T cell repertoires in COVID-19. Sequencing used immunoSEQ multiplex PCR; TCRdb keeps in-frame clones, though not all of them. The sample consists of a few hundred thousand clones, roughly 84% of them appearing once. The sequenced sample consisted of PBMCs or T cells enriched from blood (not recorded which). Every receptor here comes from a woman aged 45-65 years who had been exposed to COVID-19.

The chain carries TRBV5-1 and TRBJ1-2, with D possibly matching TRBD1 (5 bases). CDR1 and CDR2 (germline): SGHRS, YFSETQ. Deletions cut 4 bases from V and 4 bases from J, with 11 bases between. CDR3 size: 13 residues. CDR3: CASSLTATYGYTF. In DNA, the CDR3 is TGCGCCAGCAGCCTGACAGCTACCTATGGCTACACCTTC.

This clone came up once. The chain joins TRBV7-3 to TRBJ1-1; D not resolved. The CDR3 is 14 residues long. The V gene lost 2 bases and the J gene lost 4 bases, with 11 bases spanning the gap. CDR1 is SGHTA, CDR2 FQGTGA, per germline. CDR3 sequence reads: CASSLGGRPTEAFF. CDR3 DNA sequence: TGTGCCAGCAGCTTAGGAGGCAGGCCCACTGAAGCTTTCTTT.

The chain combines TRBV7-3 with TRBJ2-3; 7 bases map to TRBD2. Germline assignment: CDR1 SGHTA and CDR2 FQGTGA. Germline trimming cut 2 bases from V and 2 bases from J; bases unmatched to any gene: 7. This CDR3 is 16 amino acids long. CDR3 sequence reads: CASSLESGANTDTQYF. The CDR3 DNA reads TGTGCCAGCAGCTTAGAGAGCGGGGCCAACACAGATACGCAGTATTTT.

This chain uses TRBV6-4 with TRBJ1-1; D uncertain. CDR3 length: 13 residues. V dropped 3 bases and J dropped 9 bases, with 14 bases sitting between them. From germline, CDR1 is MRHNA and CDR2 SNTAGT. The CDR3 sequence is CASSESQEGKAFF. The CDR3 region has the DNA TGTGCCAGCAGTGAGAGTCAGGAGGGAAAAGCTTTCTTT.

This chain links TRBV29-1 with TRBJ1-2; TRBD1 matches at 9 bases. The CDR3 contains 12 residues. Germline assignment: CDR1 SQVTM and CDR2 ANQGSEA. V lost 5 bases, J lost 4 bases, and 2 bases stayed unmatched. CDR3 sequence reads: CSVWDRAYGYTF. CDR3 in DNA: TGCAGCGTTTGGGACAGGGCCTATGGCTACACCTTC.

The chain combines TRBV5-1 with TRBJ2-7; 9 bases are a match to TRBD1. V shed 4 bases and J 4 bases; nucleotides not matched to a gene: 9. CDR1 and CDR2 from the germline V gene are SGHRS and YFSETQ. The CDR3 extends over 15 amino acids. The CDR3 protein is CASSVVTGGLYEQYF. The CDR3 DNA sequence: TGCGCCAGCAGCGTTGTCACAGGGGGCTTGTACGAGCAGTACTTC.

The chain employs TRBV6-5 and TRBJ2-7; maybe TRBD1 (6 bases). This CDR3 has 12 amino acids. Trimming pared 8 bases from V and 2 bases from J, leaving 10 bases between. The germline V gene encodes CDR1 MNHEY and CDR2 SVGAGI. Here the CDR3 DNA reads TGTGCCAGCGGGACACTGACCTACGAGCAGTACTTC. Protein: CASGTLTYEQYF.

The chain employs TRBV29-1 and TRBJ2-7; tentatively, D is TRBD2 (6 bases). V lost 5 bases to trimming and J lost 2 bases, with 10 bases between them. Germline V gene lookup returns CDR1 SQVTM and CDR2 ANQGSEA. The CDR3 sequence is 12 residues long. CDR3 sequence reads: CSVISGPYEQYF. The CDR3 DNA is TGCAGCGTTATTAGCGGCCCCTACGAGCAGTACTTC.

V is TRBV19 and J is TRBJ1-4; a weak D match, TRBD1 (6 bases). The germline V gene has CDR1 LNHDA and CDR2 SQIVND (reference sequence). Trimming stripped 3 bases from V and 5 bases from J, with 13 bases between. The CDR3 loop spans 15 amino acids. The CDR3 region is CASSMYRVRNEKLFF. The CDR3 DNA is TGTGCCAGTAGTATGTACAGGGTCAGGAATGAAAAACTGTTTTTT. The full variable domain, in which reference TRBV19 and TRBJ1-4 provide the parts outside the CDR3, is DGGITQSPKYLFRKEGQNVTLSCEQNLNHDAMYWYRQDPGQGLRLIYYSQIVNDFQKGDIAEGYSVSREKKESFPLTVTSAQKNPTAFYLCASSMYRVRNEKLFFGSGTQLSVL.

The chain couples TRBV3-1 (or the pseudogene TRBV3-2) to TRBJ2-1; the D gene is possibly TRBD2 (5 bases). The CDR3 is made up of 14 amino acids. CDR1 is LGHDT and CDR2 is YNNKEL in the germline V gene (reference sequence). The germline V and J ends were trimmed by 0 bases and 6 bases, with 9 bases remaining between them. CDR3 sequence (DNA): TGTGCCAGCAGCCAAGAGCTAGCTGGCAATGAGCAGTTCTTC. This encodes CASSQELAGNEQFF.

The chain couples TRBV2 to TRBJ1-2; TRBD1 agrees at 9 bases. With V trimmed by 0 bases and J by 12 bases, 11 bases remained unmatched. Germline assignment: CDR1 SNHLY and CDR2 FYNNEI. This CDR3 is built from 15 residues. Written as DNA, the CDR3 is TGTGCCAGCAGTGAAGCGTCCCCAAGGACAGGGGCGCACACCTTC. This codes for CASSEASPRTGAHTF. The full variable domain, its missing parts supplied by reference TRBV2 and TRBJ1-2, is EPEVTQTPSHQVTQMGQEVILRCVPISNHLYFYWYRQILGQKVEFLVSFYNNEISEKSEIFDDQFSVERPDGSNFTLKIRSTKLEDSAMYFCASSEASPRTGAHTFGSGTRLTVV.

The chain links TRBV14 to TRBJ1-1, with D possibly TRBD1 on 5 matching bases. CDR1 and CDR2 from the germline V gene are SGHDN and FVKESK. The ends were cut back, 1 base at V and 1 base at J, with 7 bases in the middle. The CDR3 extends over 14 amino acids. CDR3 DNA: TGTGCCAGCAGCCAAGGGGGCGAGAACACTGAAGCTTTCTTT. The encoded protein is CASSQGGENTEAFF.

The chain recombines TRBV5-4 with TRBJ1-2; the D gene is possibly TRBD1 (5 bases). The CDR3 consists of 14 residues. Germline V CDR1 and CDR2: SGHNT, YYREEE (reference sequence). V lost 4 bases, J lost 1 base, and 11 bases lay in between. The CDR3 coding sequence is TGTGCCAGCAGCCCGTTTCAGGGTAACTATGGCTACACCTTC. This codes for CASSPFQGNYGYTF.

The rearrangement joins TRBV6-6 to TRBJ1-6; 8 bases map to TRBD1. J was trimmed by 2 bases and V by 5 bases; bases with no gene match: 5. Per the germline V gene, CDR1 is MNHNY and CDR2 is SVGAGI (reference sequence). CDR3 size: 16 residues. The CDR3 DNA follows: TGTGCCAGCAGTCGAACAGGGGGAACCTATAATTCACCCCTCCACTTT. It codes for CASSRTGGTYNSPLHF.

The rearrangement joins TRBV28 to TRBJ1-3; D gene unclear. Germline V CDR1 and CDR2: MDHEN, SYDVKM. The CDR3 runs 17 residues. The ends were cut back, 6 bases at V and 4 bases at J, with 22 bases in the middle. CDR3 sequence: CASSPGPPGINGNTIYF. The CDR3 nucleotides read TGTGCCAGCAGCCCCGGACCCCCGGGGATAAACGGAAACACCATATATTTT.

This sequence joins TRBV2 and TRBJ1-5, with 8 bases that match TRBD1. V lost 6 bases and J lost 1; bases outside the gene matches: 5. Germline CDR1 SNHLY, CDR2 FYNNEI. This CDR3 contains 15 residues. CDR3 nucleotides: TGTGCCAGCAGGGGGGACAGGTTGAGCAATCAGCCCCAGCATTTT. Protein: CASRGDRLSNQPQHF.

This sequence joins TRBV3-1 (or the pseudogene TRBV3-2) and TRBJ2-7, with unresolved D. CDR1 and CDR2 (germline): LGHDT, YNNKEL (reference sequence). Trimming cost V 0 bases and J 6 bases, with 3 bases left between them. CDR3 length: 11 amino acids. CDR3 nucleotide sequence: TGTGCCAGCAGCCAAGATAGCGAGCAGTACTTC. As protein: CASSQDSEQYF.

J is TRBJ1-1 and V is TRBV29-1, with TRBD1 as a possible D gene (6 bases). Germline V lookup: CDR1 SQVTM, CDR2 ANQGSEA. This CDR3 is built from 12 residues. The V end lost 6 bases, the J end lost 4 bases, and 12 bases lay between the germline ends. CDR3 DNA sequence: TGCAGCGTCCGAGGGGGGGGCACTGAAGCTTTCTTT. Residues: CSVRGGGTEAFF.

CDR3 sequence: CASRGQGSYGYTF. The CDR3 nucleotides read TGTGCCAGTAGAGGACAGGGGTCCTATGGCTACACCTTC. This sequence joins TRBV19 and TRBJ1-2; 9 bases are a match to TRBD1. Germline CDR1 LNHDA, CDR2 SQIVND (reference sequence). Trimming cost V 6 bases and J 4 bases; bases outside gene matches: 3. The CDR3 consists of 13 residues.

J is TRBJ1-2 and V is TRBV5-1, with D maybe TRBD1 (5 bases). The CDR3 is made up of 14 amino acids. The V gene lost 1 base and the J gene lost 1 base, with 8 bases spanning the gap. CDR1 is SGHRS and CDR2 is YFSETQ in the germline V gene. CDR3: CASSLSQGNYGYTF. The DNA for the CDR3 is TGCGCCAGCAGCTTGTCCCAGGGTAACTATGGCTACACCTTC.

V is TRBV21-1 and J is TRBJ2-7; the table's TRBD1 call for D was not verified on the DNA. TRBV21-1 is a documented pseudogene. The CDR3 loop spans 15 amino acids. This CDR3 reads CASSKYNRGPNEQYF. CDR3 coding DNA: TGTGCCAGCAGCAAATACAACAGGGGGCCCAACGAGCAGTACTTC.